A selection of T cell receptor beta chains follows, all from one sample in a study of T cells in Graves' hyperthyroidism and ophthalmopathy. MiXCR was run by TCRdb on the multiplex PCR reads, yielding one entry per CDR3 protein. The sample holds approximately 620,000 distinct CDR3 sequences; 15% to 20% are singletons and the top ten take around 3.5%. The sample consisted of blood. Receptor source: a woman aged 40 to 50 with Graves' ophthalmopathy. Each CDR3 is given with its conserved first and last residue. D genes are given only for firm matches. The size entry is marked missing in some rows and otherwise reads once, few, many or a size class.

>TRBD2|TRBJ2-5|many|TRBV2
TGTGCCAGCAGAGACCTGGGACTAGCGGGAGAGACCCAGTACTTC
CASRDLGLAGETQYF
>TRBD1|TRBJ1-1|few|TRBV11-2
TGTGCCAGTGCCAACCAACAGGGGGGCACTGAAGCTTTCTTT
CASANQQGGTEAFF
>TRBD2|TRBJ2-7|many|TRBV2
TGTGCCAGCAAAACGGGACTAGCGGGAGCCCACGAGCAGTACTTC
CASKTGLAGAHEQYF
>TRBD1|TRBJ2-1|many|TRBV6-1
TGTGCCAGCAATCACAGGGGGCTCCCGAATTACAATGAGCAGTTCTTC
CASNHRGLPNYNEQFF
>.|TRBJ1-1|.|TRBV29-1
TGCAGCGTTGAAATCCAGGGGAGCACTGAAGCTTTCTTT
CSVEIQGSTEAFF
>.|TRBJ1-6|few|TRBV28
TGTGCCAGCAGCCGAGGATACCCGACTTCACCCCTCCACTTT
CASSRGYPTSPLHF
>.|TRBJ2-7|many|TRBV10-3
TGTGCCATCAGTGAGTCCCCACAGGGTGTCTACGAGCAGTACTTC
CAISESPQGVYEQYF
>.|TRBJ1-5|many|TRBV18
TGTGCCAGCTCACCCCCCGGAAGAAGCAATCAGCCCCAGCATTTT
CASSPPGRSNQPQHF
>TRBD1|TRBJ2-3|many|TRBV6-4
TGTGCCAGCAGTGACGGACAGGGGGCAGATACGCAGTATTTT
CASSDGQGADTQYF
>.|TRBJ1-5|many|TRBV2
TGTGCCAGCAGTGAACAGGGCTTGGTCAATCAGCCCCAGCATTTT
CASSEQGLVNQPQHF
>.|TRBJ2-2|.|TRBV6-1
TGTGCCAGCAGTGAAACGGAGACCGGGGAGCTGTTTTTT
CASSETETGELFF
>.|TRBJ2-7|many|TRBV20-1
TGCAGTGCTAGTGACCCCCGGGTCGAGCAGTACTTC
CSASDPRVEQYF
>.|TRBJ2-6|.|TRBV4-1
TGCGCCAGCAGCCAAGAGGGTTACTCTGGGGCCAACGTCCTGACTTTC
CASSQEGYSGANVLTF
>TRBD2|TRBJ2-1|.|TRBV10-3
TGTGCCATCGGACTAGCGCCTAGCGGTGAGCAGTTCTTC
CAIGLAPSGEQFF
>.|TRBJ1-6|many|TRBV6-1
TGTGCCAGCAGACTTGCCGGACAGTCTCCGCTCCACTTT
CASRLAGQSPLHF
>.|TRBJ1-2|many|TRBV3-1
TGTGCCAGCAGCCGGTCGGGAGCTAACTATGGCTACACCTTC
CASSRSGANYGYTF
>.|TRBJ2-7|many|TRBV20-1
TGCAGTGCTAGTGAGCCGCCCACCGAGCAGTACTTC
CSASEPPTEQYF
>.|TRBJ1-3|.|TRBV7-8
TGTGCCAGCAGCTTATGGCAGAGCTCTGGAAACACCATATATTTT
CASSLWQSSGNTIYF
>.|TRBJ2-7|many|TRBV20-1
TGCAGTGCTAGACAGGGGCTGGAGCGGGCTCCTTACGAGCAGTACTTC
CSARQGLERAPYEQYF
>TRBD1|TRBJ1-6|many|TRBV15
TGTGCCACCAGCAGAGGAGCAGGGGGCAATTCACCCCTCCACTTT
CATSRGAGGNSPLHF
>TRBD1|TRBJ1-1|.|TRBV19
TGTGCCACTACACTACAGGGGTACGGCACTGAAGCTTTCTTT
CATTLQGYGTEAFF
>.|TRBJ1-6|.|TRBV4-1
TGCGCCAGCAGCCAAATGACAGGAGGGCCGACTAATTCACCCCTCCACTTT
CASSQMTGGPTNSPLHF
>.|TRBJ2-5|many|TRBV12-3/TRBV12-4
TGTGCCAGCAGTTTCGGATTAAGGGCAGACTACCAAGAGACCCAGTACTTC
CASSFGLRADYQETQYF
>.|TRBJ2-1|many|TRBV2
TGTGCCAAGAAAGGGACTTCACGCCTCTACAATGAGCAGTTCTTC
CAKKGTSRLYNEQFF
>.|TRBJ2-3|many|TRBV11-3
TGTGCCAGCAGCCCCAGGGACATCAGCACAGATACGCAGTATTTT
CASSPRDISTDTQYF
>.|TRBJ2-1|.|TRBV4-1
TGCGCCAGCAGCCAAGTGGCGGGGTACAATGAGCAGTTCTTC
CASSQVAGYNEQFF
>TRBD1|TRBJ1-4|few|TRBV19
TGTGCCAGTAGTCCGTGGGACAGCCGCCCTGAAAAACTGTTTTTT
CASSPWDSRPEKLFF